Reported below is one T cell receptor (beta chain). Germline CDR1 is MNHNS and CDR2 is SASEGT. V was cut by 7 bases and J by 4 bases, with 17 bases left in between. This CDR3 has 15 amino acids. This specimen comes from a study of T cell changes during pregnancy in multiple sclerosis. Profiling relied on immunoSEQ multiplex PCR, and the TCRdb table lists in-frame clones only, not all of them. This sample has about 12,000 clones, with roughly 94% found just once. Sequencing was performed on CD4+ T cells from peripheral blood mononuclear cells, taken before pregnancy. The clonotype originates from a female donor with multiple sclerosis, enrolled in a pregnancy study. The chain employs TRBV6-1 and TRBJ1-5; TRBD1 is a possible D gene (6 bases). The CDR3 DNA is TGTGCCAGCACCACAAGGGGGGGACCAAATCAGCCCCAGCATTTT. Its protein product is CASTTRGGPNQPQHF.